This TCR beta chain was recorded in a study of blood T cells in healthy people across ages. Donation came from healthy Caucasian individuals in Russia who were aged about 6 to 95. No fewer than 6 micrograms of total RNA were isolated from every sample. A second PCR of about 6 to 11 cycles used a sample-barcoded 5' primer and a J-beta primer mix. Using its own MiXCR run on the 5' RACE reads, TCRdb lists one record per CDR3 protein. In the table there are approximately 1,000,000 distinct CDR3 sequences, around 45% of which are singletons. There are 13 residues in the CDR3. Per the germline V gene, CDR1 is SGHAT and CDR2 is FQNNGV. V was pared by 7 bases and J by 3 bases, with 10 bases between. A remark on this clonotype: The antigen is not known.

Study results and caveats: What prevented conclusive comparison of naive and antigen-experienced cells was that PBMCs were unsorted. Researchers judged that diversity estimates from one million T cells fell short of true values.

The source of this sequence is a woman in her fifties or sixties in good health. This sequence joins TRBV11-2 and TRBJ2-1; the D is unclear. Material for sequencing was blood. In nucleotides, the CDR3 is TGTGCCAGCACCATTACGGGCTACAATGAGCAGTTCTTC. Translated: CASTITGYNEQFF. Full variable domain (remainder filled in from reference TRBV11-2 and TRBJ2-1): EAGVAQSPRYKIIEKRQSVAFWCNPISGHATLYWYQQILGQGPKLLIQFQNNGVVDDSQLPKDRFSAERLKGVDSTLKIQPAKLEDSAVYLCASTITGYNEQFFGPGTRLTVL.